A single sample is the source of the 27 T cell receptor beta chains below, sequenced in a study of human T cells and chemical hapten exposure. Time point defined: patch test 3, about 24 weeks after DPC sensitization. Treatment: therapeutic diphenylcyclopropenone sensitization with weekly scalp DPC. TCRdb ran MiXCR on the RACE reads and lists one entry per CDR3 protein. This table has 50,000 to 80,000 distinct CDR3 sequences, approximately 10% appearing once. The source material was whole blood, sampled in connection with sensitization to the hapten diphenylcyclopropenone (DPC). All receptors derive from a woman between 25 and 40 years old with alopecia areata. Some clones in this sample may be carry-over from other donors' samples.

The CDR3: CASSPFWTGGEQYF. In DNA form, the CDR3 reads TGTGCCAGCAGCCCTTTTTGGACAGGTGGCGAGCAGTACTTC. The J gene is TRBJ2-7, the V gene TRBV9; TRBD1 agrees at 7 bases. Looked up from germline, CDR1 is SGDLS and CDR2 is YYNGEE. The CDR3 sequence is 14 residues long. The trim removed 4 bases at V and 6 bases at J, leaving 10 bases unmatched.

This clonotype occurred many times. The chain combines TRBV27 with TRBJ1-1; D gene ambiguous. V was pared by 2 bases and J by 1 base, with 8 bases between. This CDR3 has 14 residues. The germline CDR1 and CDR2 sequences are MNHEY and SMNVEV (reference sequence). Here the CDR3 reads CASSLRGRNTEAFF. The DNA of the CDR3 is TGTGCCAGCAGTTTACGCGGAAGGAACACTGAAGCTTTCTTT.

The chain is built from TRBV3-1 and TRBJ2-7; TRBD1 matches 9 bases. V shed 6 bases, J shed 8 bases, and the junction held 5 bases outside the gene matches. CDR3 length: 12 residues. The germline CDR1 and CDR2 sequences are LGHDT and YNNKEL (reference sequence). The CDR3 sequence: CASSFGQGKQYF. CDR3 DNA sequence: TGTGCCAGCAGTTTCGGACAGGGGAAGCAGTACTTC.

J is TRBJ1-1 and V is TRBV6-2 or TRBV6-3; TRBD1 agrees at 7 bases. With 5 bases clipped from V and 8 bases from J, the junction kept 5 bases outside the gene matches. The germline V gene encodes CDR1 MNHEY and CDR2 SVGEGT. The CDR3 length is 12 residues. As DNA, the CDR3 is TGTGCCAGCAGTGATTGGGACAGAGAAGCTTTCTTT. Translating gives CASSDWDREAFF.

This clonotype was found once. A much larger clonotype is one base distant, so this may be a read error. The conserved final phenylalanine or tryptophan is absent from the CDR3, which likely points to a read error. This chain links TRBV29-1 with TRBJ2-7; 11 bases align to TRBD2. Looked up from germline, CDR1 is SQVTM and CDR2 is ANQGSEA. The V gene end was trimmed by 4 bases and the J gene end by 0 bases; junction bases not matched to a gene: 8. The CDR3 runs 16 residues. CDR3 in DNA: TGCAGCGTTGGGGGCGGGACTAGCGGATACTCCTACGAGCAGTACTCC. As protein: CSVGGGTSGYSYEQYS.

This clonotype was counted at least ten times. The chain has TRBV10-3 and TRBJ2-1, with a possible D match to TRBD1 (6 bases). This CDR3 is built from 14 residues. Germline V gives CDR1 ENHRY, CDR2 SYGVKD. V was pared by 0 bases and J by 12 bases, with 15 bases between. CDR3 in DNA: TGTGCCATCAGTGAGTCGACAGGTAGCGACCGGCAGTTCTTC. It translates to CAISESTGSDRQFF.

The V call is TRBV7-6, the J call TRBJ2-5; 9 bases map to TRBD2. The CDR3 spans 18 residues. CDR1 is SGHVS, CDR2 FNYEAQ, per germline. J lost 4 bases, V lost 2 bases, and 14 bases had no gene match. This chain's CDR3 is CASSLTPGSAGGRETQYF. The DNA for the CDR3 is TGTGCCAGCAGCTTAACCCCAGGCTCAGCGGGAGGCAGAGAGACCCAGTACTTC. The full variable domain, in which reference TRBV7-6 and TRBJ2-5 provide the parts outside the CDR3, is GAGVSQSPRYKVTKRGQDVALRCDPISGHVSLYWYRQALGQGPEFLTYFNYEAQQDKSGLPNDRFSAERPEGSISTLTIQRTEQRDSAMYRCASSLTPGSAGGRETQYFGPGTRLLVL.

The genes are TRBV20-1 and TRBJ2-3, with 8 bases aligning to TRBD2. Germline V gene data show CDR1 as DFQATT and CDR2 as SNEGSKA (reference sequence). The CDR3 contains 17 residues. The J segment lost 2 bases and the V segment lost 3 bases, leaving 13 bases of the junction unmatched. CDR3 region: CSASGGGSQLNTDTQYF. In DNA form, the CDR3 reads TGCAGTGCTAGCGGGGGGGGTTCACAACTGAACACAGATACGCAGTATTTT.

The sample holds one count of this clonotype. The chain couples TRBV7-2 to TRBJ1-3; possibly TRBD1 for D (5 bases). The CDR3 sequence is 16 residues long. From germline, CDR1 is SGHTA and CDR2 FQGNSA. V lost 5 bases and J lost 4, with 18 bases in between. CDR3 sequence: CASSRRAGPVGNTIYF. The DNA for the CDR3 is TGTGCCAGCAGCCGACGAGCGGGGCCGGTCGGAAACACCATATATTTT.

This clonotype was seen many times. This rearrangement joins TRBV9 to TRBJ2-1; unclear D gene. CDR1 is SGDLS and CDR2 is YYNGEE in the germline V gene. The germline V and J ends were trimmed by 4 bases and 2 bases, with 7 bases remaining between them. CDR3 length: 13 residues. The CDR3 DNA is TGTGCCAGCAGCACTCTGACCTACAATGAGCAGTTCTTC. Translation: CASSTLTYNEQFF.

This clonotype occurred a few times. Its ends do not fully match the called genes, so a read error is possible. The CDR3 coding sequence is TGCAGCGCTGAACGAGGGGGAGGGCGGACCCAGTACTTC. Amino acids: CSAERGGGRTQYF. The chain uses TRBV29-1 and TRBJ2-5, with D maybe TRBD2 (7 bases). The germline V gene has CDR1 SQVTM and CDR2 ANQGSEA. This CDR3 is built from 13 residues.

This clonotype was observed at least ten times. The chain couples TRBV5-4 to TRBJ2-3; 7 positions match TRBD2. The V and J ends lost 0 bases and 0 bases, in that order; junction bases with no gene match: 1. This CDR3 contains 15 residues. CDR1 is SGHNT and CDR2 is YYREEE in the germline V gene (reference sequence). This CDR3 reads CASSLALASTDTQYF. CDR3 nucleotides: TGTGCCAGCAGCTTGGCACTAGCGAGCACAGATACGCAGTATTTT.

This sequence joins TRBV12-3 or TRBV12-4 and TRBJ2-1, with a tentative D call TRBD2 (7 bases). The CDR3 is 16 amino acids. V gave up 3 bases and J gave up 1 base, with 13 bases separating them. As DNA, the CDR3 is TGTGCCAGCAGTTTTACGGGGGGCGGGTCCTACAATGAGCAGTTCTTC. Protein product: CASSFTGGGSYNEQFF.

The rearrangement links TRBV6-4 to TRBJ2-2, with a possible D match to TRBD1 (5 bases). The germline V gene encodes CDR1 MRHNA and CDR2 SNTAGT. V lost 5 bases, J lost 2 bases, and 24 bases lay in between. This CDR3 comprises 19 residues. The CDR3 region has the DNA TGTGCCAGCAGTACCCTTAGGGGAAACTTTACAAGCAACACCGGGGAGCTGTTTTTT. Encoded protein: CASSTLRGNFTSNTGELFF.

This clonotype appeared a few times. V and J are TRBV20-1 and TRBJ2-7; 12 bases are a match to TRBD2. With 4 bases clipped from V and 1 base from J, the junction kept 5 bases outside the gene matches. The CDR3 extends over 15 amino acids. Per the germline V gene, CDR1 is DFQATT and CDR2 is SNEGSKA (reference sequence). The DNA for the CDR3 is TGCAGTGCTAACCCGACTAGCGGGGGATCCTACGAGCAGTACTTC. This codes for CSANPTSGGSYEQYF.

CDR3 protein: CASSLTLANSGNTIYF. CDR3 nucleotide sequence: TGTGCCAGCAGCCTCACCCTTGCTAACTCTGGAAACACCATATATTTT. The chain employs TRBV7-9 and TRBJ1-3; D is unresolved. The CDR3 runs to 16 residues. Trimming left V 5 bases short and J 0 bases short, with 14 bases between. Germline-derived CDR1 and CDR2 are SEHNR and FQNEAQ (reference sequence).

The chain joins TRBV20-1 to TRBJ1-1; D might be TRBD1 (6 bases). Germline V CDR1 and CDR2: DFQATT, SNEGSKA (reference sequence). Trimming cost V 4 bases and J 2 bases, with 14 bases left between them. The CDR3 consists of 14 residues. In DNA form, the CDR3 reads TGCAGTGCTATGAGGGGGGCACTTAACACTGAAGCTTTCTTT. It specifies CSAMRGALNTEAFF.

For the CDR3, the DNA is TGCAGTGCTAGAGGATCGATGTGGGCCGGCAATGAGCAGTTCTTC. It is translated as CSARGSMWAGNEQFF. The J gene is TRBJ2-1, the V gene TRBV20-1; D not resolved. The CDR3 contains 15 residues. V lost 1 base to trimming and J lost 6 bases, with 16 bases between them. Germline-derived CDR1 and CDR2 are DFQATT and SNEGSKA (reference sequence).

This clonotype was counted only a few times. The chain couples TRBV20-1 to TRBJ2-7; D remains unclear. Germline CDR1 DFQATT, CDR2 SNEGSKA (reference sequence). This CDR3 is built from 12 residues. V gave up 3 bases and J gave up 2 bases, with 8 bases separating them. CDR3 loop: CSARNGPYEQYF. The CDR3 DNA sequence: TGCAGTGCTAGGAACGGACCCTACGAGCAGTACTTC.

This clonotype came up a few times. This chain joins TRBV7-9 and TRBJ2-7; D possibly corresponds to TRBD2 (6 bases). Germline V lookup: CDR1 SEHNR, CDR2 FQNEAQ (reference sequence). Deletions cut 5 bases from V and 7 bases from J, with 15 bases between. The CDR3 is made up of 13 amino acids. The CDR3 protein is CASSPQWLAEQYF. The CDR3 bases are TGTGCCAGCAGCCCTCAGTGGCTAGCGGAGCAGTACTTC.

This clonotype was counted ten times or more. The chain combines TRBV27 with TRBJ2-3, with D unclear. Germline V CDR1 and CDR2: MNHEY, SMNVEV (reference sequence). The CDR3 length is 13 residues. V was shortened by 5 bases and J by 6 bases, with 12 bases between the two germline ends. The CDR3, as DNA: TGTGCCAGCAGTACAACGCGACGGGATACGCAGTATTTT. Amino acids: CASSTTRRDTQYF.

This clonotype showed up many times. The chain combines TRBV27 with TRBJ1-1; 8 bases are shared with TRBD1. CDR1 MNHEY and CDR2 SMNVEV come from the germline V gene (reference sequence). V was pared by 8 bases and J by 5 bases, with 10 bases of the junction left unmatched. This CDR3 comprises 14 residues. Here the CDR3 reads CASGETGVSTEAFF. CDR3 DNA sequence: TGTGCCAGCGGGGAGACAGGGGTCTCTACTGAAGCTTTCTTT.

This clonotype turned up a few times. The V and J genes are TRBV28 and TRBJ2-7, with D uncertain. Germline V gene lookup returns CDR1 MDHEN and CDR2 SYDVKM. The CDR3 consists of 12 residues. Trimming removed 5 bases from V and 4 bases from J, with 9 bases in between. The CDR3 here is CASSPDDYEQYF. CDR3 coding DNA: TGTGCCAGCAGTCCCGACGATTACGAGCAGTACTTC.

This clonotype is medium-sized within its sample. CDR3 coding DNA: TGTGCCAGCAGCCCCCGGGGAGGGTGGGGCACTGAAGCTTTCTTT. This codes for CASSPRGGWGTEAFF. The V and J genes are TRBV28 and TRBJ1-1, with no clear D. This CDR3 comprises 15 residues. Germline lookup yields CDR1 MDHEN and CDR2 SYDVKM. The germline V and J ends were trimmed by 6 bases and 4 bases, with 18 bases remaining between them.

In this sample, this clonotype turned up a few times. The chain recombines TRBV18 with TRBJ2-3, with TRBD2 identical over 7 bases. The V gene end was trimmed by 8 bases and the J gene end by 5 bases; junction bases not matched to a gene: 7. CDR3 size: 13 residues. Per the germline V gene, CDR1 is KGHSH and CDR2 is LQKENI. The CDR3 loop reads CASLTGGGDTQYF. The CDR3 DNA is TGTGCCAGCCTCACCGGCGGGGGAGATACGCAGTATTTT.

The chain has TRBV24-1 and TRBJ2-2; D is unclear. Germline lookup yields CDR1 KGHDR and CDR2 SFDVKD. CDR3 size: 13 residues. The V and J ends lost 5 bases and 1 base respectively, with 4 bases between them. This CDR3 is CATSARNTGELFF. CDR3 coding DNA: TGTGCCACCAGTGCCCGGAACACCGGGGAGCTGTTTTTT.

The chain uses TRBV4-2 and TRBJ1-2; the D gene is possibly TRBD1 (6 bases). The ends were cut back, 7 bases at V and 8 bases at J, with 23 bases in the middle. The CDR3 contains 15 residues. Per germline, CDR1 LGHNA and CDR2 YNFKEQ. The CDR3 loop reads CASTPFLTGSVGYTF. Here the CDR3 DNA reads TGTGCCAGCACCCCATTCCTCACAGGGTCAGTAGGCTACACCTTC.